Listed below are T cell receptor beta chains from one sample, sequenced in a study of shared clonotypes between healthy human individuals. Assay used: immunoSEQ multiplex PCR; TCRdb lists only in-frame clones, some missing. In the table there are roughly 120,000 clones, about 63% of which are singletons. The sequenced sample was memory CD8+ T cells sorted from blood. The receptor set was obtained from a woman younger than 45 in good health. The CDR3 runs from the conserved cysteine through the conserved F or W. Only part of the rows carry a size: once, few, many, or a class if the clone is expanded.

size	V	CDR3
NA	TRBV7-8	CASSLWPQLNTEAFF
NA	TRBV19	CASSTDYEQYF
NA	TRBV6-4	CASSRPVDYSYEQYF
many	TRBV15	CATSREVVQGAMDYGYTF
once	TRBV14	CASSQVGRSYEQYF
NA	TRBV2	CASSDGEISGNTIYF
NA	TRBV19	CASREVGASGTEAFF
many	TRBV28	CASSLLSLRAAKNIQYF
many	TRBV5-4	CASSQDGTSGSYEQYF
NA	TRBV11-3	CASSTPGEAQYF
NA	TRBV10-1	CASSQSQGGTDTQYF
NA	TRBV27	CASSLRAGGPFDEQFF
NA	TRBV10-1	CASDRDSSSYEQYF
few	TRBV2	CASSEPRTGYNEQFF
few	TRBV10-3	CAIRGNYGYTF
NA	TRBV4-1	CASSQGAFNNEKLFF
many	TRBV19	CASSVTGDGNQPQHF
NA	TRBV7-9	CASSLASRGGATYEQYF
NA	TRBV25-1	CASSEYGEAGNTIYF
NA	TRBV11-2	CASGWTGGDPGAGYTF
NA	TRBV4-1	CASSRRQGRREFDEQYF
NA	TRBV27	CASSSIAGGYNEQFF
NA	TRBV21-1	CASSKVGRGNNEQFF
once	TRBV11-3	CASSFLAVTYEQYF
many	TRBV16	CASSRTAGQNSYNEQFF
many	TRBV28	CASSTRQETQYF
NA	TRBV6-5	CASGTSRGVHTEAFF
NA	TRBV2	CASSGARGFGGYTF
NA	TRBV5-5	CASSSTGDSYEQYF
NA	TRBV6-6	CASSYGTGETGELFF
NA	TRBV7-9	CASSPRGGSTYNEQFF